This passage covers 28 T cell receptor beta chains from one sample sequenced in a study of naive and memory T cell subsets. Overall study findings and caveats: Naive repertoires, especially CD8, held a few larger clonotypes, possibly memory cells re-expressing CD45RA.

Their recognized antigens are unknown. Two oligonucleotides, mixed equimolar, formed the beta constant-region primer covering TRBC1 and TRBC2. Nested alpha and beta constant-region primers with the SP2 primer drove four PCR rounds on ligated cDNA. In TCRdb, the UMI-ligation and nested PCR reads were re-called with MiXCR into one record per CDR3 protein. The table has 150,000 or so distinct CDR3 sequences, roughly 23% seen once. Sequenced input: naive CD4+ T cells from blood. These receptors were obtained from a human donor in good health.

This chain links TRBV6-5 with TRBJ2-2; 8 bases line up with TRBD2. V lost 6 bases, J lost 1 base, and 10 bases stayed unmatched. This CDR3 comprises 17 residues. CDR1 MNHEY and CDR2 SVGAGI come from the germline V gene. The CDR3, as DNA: TGTGCCAGCAGCCACCCCAGCGGGAGCGGGAACACCGGGGAGCTGTTTTTT. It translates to CASSHPSGSGNTGELFF.

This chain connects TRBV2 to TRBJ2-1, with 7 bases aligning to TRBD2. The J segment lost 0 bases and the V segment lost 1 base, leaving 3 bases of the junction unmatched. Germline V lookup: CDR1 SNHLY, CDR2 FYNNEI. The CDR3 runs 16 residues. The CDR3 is CASSEVGGSSYNEQFF. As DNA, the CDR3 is TGTGCCAGCAGTGAAGTTGGCGGGAGCTCCTACAATGAGCAGTTCTTC.

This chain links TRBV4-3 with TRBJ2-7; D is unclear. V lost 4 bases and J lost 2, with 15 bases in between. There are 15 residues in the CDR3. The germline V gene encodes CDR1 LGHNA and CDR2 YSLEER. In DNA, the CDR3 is TGCGCCAGCAGCCCTGAGATTTCTTTTGCCTACGAGCAGTACTTC. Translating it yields CASSPEISFAYEQYF.

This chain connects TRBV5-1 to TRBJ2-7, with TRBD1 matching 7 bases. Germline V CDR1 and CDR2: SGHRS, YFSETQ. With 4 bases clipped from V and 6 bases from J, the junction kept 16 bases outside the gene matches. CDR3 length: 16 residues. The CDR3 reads CASSILTGAFGPEQYF. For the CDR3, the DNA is TGCGCCAGCAGCATACTCACAGGGGCGTTTGGCCCCGAGCAGTACTTC.

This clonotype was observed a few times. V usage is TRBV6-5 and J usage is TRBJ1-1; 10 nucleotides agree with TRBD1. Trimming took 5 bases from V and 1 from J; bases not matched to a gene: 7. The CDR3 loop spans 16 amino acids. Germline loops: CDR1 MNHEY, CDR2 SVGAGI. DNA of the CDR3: TGTGCCAGCAGTCCACAGACAGGGGGCACGAACACTGAAGCTTTCTTT. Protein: CASSPQTGGTNTEAFF.

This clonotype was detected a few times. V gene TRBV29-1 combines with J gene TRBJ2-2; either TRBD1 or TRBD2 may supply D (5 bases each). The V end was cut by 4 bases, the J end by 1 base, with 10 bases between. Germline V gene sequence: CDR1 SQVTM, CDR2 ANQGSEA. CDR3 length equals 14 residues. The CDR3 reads CSVGGRKNTGELFF. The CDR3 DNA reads TGCAGCGTTGGGGGACGGAAGAACACCGGGGAGCTGTTTTTT.

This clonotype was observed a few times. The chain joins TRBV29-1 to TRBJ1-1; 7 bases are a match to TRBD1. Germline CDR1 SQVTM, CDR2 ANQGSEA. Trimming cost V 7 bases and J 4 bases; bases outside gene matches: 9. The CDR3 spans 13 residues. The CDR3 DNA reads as TGCAGCGCCCGACAGGGCGGGAGCACTGAAGCTTTCTTT. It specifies CSARQGGSTEAFF. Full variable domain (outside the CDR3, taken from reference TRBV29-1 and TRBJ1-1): SAVISQKPSRDICQRGTSLTIQCQVDSQVTMMFWYRQQPGQSLTLIATANQGSEATYESGFVIDKFPISRPNLTFSTLTVSNMSPEDSSIYLCSARQGGSTEAFFGQGTRLTVV.

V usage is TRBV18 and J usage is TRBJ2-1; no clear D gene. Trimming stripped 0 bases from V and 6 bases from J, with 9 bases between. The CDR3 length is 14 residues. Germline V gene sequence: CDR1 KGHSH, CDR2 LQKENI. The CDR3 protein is CASSPPGRSNEQFF. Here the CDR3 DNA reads TGTGCCAGCTCACCACCGGGAAGGAGCAATGAGCAGTTCTTC.

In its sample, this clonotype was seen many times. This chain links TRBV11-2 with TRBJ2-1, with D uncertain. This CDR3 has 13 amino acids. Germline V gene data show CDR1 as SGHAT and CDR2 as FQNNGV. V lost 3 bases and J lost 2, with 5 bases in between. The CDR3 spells CASSFDPYNEQFF. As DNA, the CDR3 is TGTGCCAGCAGCTTCGACCCCTACAATGAGCAGTTCTTC.

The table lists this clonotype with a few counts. CDR3 nucleotide sequence: TGTGCCAGCAGGACTAGCGGGAGAGCCCACGAGCAGTACTTC. As protein: CASRTSGRAHEQYF. The rearrangement uses TRBV12-3 or TRBV12-4 and TRBJ2-7; 12 nucleotides match TRBD2. The CDR3 is made up of 14 amino acids. After removal of 6 bases from V and 5 bases from J, the junction contained 5 bases not matched to a gene.

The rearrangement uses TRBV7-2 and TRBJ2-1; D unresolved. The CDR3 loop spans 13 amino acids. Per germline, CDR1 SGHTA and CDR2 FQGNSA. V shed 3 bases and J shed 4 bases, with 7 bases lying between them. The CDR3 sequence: CASSFGGYNEQFF. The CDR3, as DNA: TGTGCCAGCAGCTTTGGCGGATACAATGAGCAGTTCTTC.

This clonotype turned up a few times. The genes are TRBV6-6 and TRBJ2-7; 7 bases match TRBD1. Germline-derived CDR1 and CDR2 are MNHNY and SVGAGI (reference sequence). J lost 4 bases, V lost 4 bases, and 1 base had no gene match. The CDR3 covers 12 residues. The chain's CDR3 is CASSSGQYEQYF. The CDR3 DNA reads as TGTGCCAGCAGTTCGGGACAGTACGAGCAGTACTTC.

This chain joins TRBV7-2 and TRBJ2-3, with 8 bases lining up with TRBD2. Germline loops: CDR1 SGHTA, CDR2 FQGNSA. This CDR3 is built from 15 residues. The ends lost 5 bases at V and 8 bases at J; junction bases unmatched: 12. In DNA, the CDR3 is TGTGCCAGCAGCCCGAGGAACAACGGGAGGGGTACGCAGTATTTT. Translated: CASSPRNNGRGTQYF.

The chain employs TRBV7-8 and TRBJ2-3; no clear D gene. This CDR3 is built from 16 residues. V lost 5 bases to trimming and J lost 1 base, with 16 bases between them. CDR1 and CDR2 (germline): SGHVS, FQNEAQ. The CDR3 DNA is TGTGCCAGCAGCCCCAGCCGTCTCTACGGCACAGATACGCAGTATTTT. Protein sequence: CASSPSRLYGTDTQYF.

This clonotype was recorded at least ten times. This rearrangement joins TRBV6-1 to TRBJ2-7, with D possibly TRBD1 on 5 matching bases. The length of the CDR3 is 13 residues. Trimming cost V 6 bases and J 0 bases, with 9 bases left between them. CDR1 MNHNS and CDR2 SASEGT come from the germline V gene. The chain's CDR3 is CASRETASYEQYF. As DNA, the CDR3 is TGTGCCAGCAGAGAGACAGCCTCCTACGAGCAGTACTTC.

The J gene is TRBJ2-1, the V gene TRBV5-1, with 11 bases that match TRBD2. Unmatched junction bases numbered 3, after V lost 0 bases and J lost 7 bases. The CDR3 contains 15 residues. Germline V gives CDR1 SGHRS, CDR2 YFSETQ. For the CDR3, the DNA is TGCGCCAGCAGCTTGGAACTAGCGGGAGTGAATGAGCAGTTCTTC. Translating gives CASSLELAGVNEQFF.

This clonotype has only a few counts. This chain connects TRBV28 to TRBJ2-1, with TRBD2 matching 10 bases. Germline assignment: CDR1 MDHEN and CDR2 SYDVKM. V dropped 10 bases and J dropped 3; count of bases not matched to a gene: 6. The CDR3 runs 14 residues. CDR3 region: CATYTSGNYNEQFF. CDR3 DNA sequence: TGTGCCACCTACACTAGCGGGAACTACAATGAGCAGTTCTTC.

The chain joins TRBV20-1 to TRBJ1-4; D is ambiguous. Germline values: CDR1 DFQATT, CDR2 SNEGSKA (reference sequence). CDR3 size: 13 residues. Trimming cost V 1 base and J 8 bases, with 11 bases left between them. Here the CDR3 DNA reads TGCAGTGCTAGAGTACCAGCGGGGGAAAAACTGTTTTTT. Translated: CSARVPAGEKLFF.

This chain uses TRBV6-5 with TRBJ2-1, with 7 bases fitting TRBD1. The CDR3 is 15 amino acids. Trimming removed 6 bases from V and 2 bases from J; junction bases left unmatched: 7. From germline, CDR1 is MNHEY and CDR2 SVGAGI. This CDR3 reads CASSPKTGTYNEQFF. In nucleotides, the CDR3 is TGTGCCAGCAGCCCAAAGACAGGGACCTACAATGAGCAGTTCTTC.

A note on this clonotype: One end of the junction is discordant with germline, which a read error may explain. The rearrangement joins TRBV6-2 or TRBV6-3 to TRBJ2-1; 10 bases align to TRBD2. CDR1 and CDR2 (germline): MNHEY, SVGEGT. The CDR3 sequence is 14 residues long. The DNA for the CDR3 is TGTGCCAGCAGTTACTCGACTAGCGGGCCCTTAATCCTCTTC. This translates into CASSYSTSGPLILF.

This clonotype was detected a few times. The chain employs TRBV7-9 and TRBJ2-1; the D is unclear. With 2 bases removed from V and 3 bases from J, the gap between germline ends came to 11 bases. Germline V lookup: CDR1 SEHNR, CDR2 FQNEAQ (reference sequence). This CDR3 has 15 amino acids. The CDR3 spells CASSLSMGNYNEQFF. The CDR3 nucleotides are TGTGCCAGCAGCTTATCAATGGGTAACTACAATGAGCAGTTCTTC.

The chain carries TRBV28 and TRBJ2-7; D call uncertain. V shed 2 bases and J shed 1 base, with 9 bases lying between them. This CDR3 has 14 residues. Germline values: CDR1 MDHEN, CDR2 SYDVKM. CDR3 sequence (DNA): TGTGCCAGCAGTTTAGAAAGGGCGTCCTACGAGCAGTACTTC. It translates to CASSLERASYEQYF.

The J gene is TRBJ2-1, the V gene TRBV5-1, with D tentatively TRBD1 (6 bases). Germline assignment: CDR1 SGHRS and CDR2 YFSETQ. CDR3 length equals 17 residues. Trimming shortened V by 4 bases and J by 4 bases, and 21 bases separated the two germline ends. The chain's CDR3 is CASSLQTTGSGYNEQFF. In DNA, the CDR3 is TGCGCCAGCAGCCTCCAGACGACAGGTTCCGGGTACAATGAGCAGTTCTTC.

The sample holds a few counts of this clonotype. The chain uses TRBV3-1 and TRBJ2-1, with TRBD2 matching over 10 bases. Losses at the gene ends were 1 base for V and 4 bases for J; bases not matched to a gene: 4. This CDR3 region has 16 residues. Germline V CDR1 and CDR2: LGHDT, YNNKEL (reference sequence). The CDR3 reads CASSQAGTSAYNEQFF. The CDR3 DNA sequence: TGTGCCAGCAGCCAAGCGGGGACTAGCGCGTACAATGAGCAGTTCTTC.

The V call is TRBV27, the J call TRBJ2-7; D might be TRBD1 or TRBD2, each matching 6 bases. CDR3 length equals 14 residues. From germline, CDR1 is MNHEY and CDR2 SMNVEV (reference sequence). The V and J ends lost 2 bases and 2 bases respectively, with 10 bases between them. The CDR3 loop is CASSLVGGPYEQYF. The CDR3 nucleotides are TGTGCCAGCAGTTTAGTGGGGGGCCCCTACGAGCAGTACTTC.

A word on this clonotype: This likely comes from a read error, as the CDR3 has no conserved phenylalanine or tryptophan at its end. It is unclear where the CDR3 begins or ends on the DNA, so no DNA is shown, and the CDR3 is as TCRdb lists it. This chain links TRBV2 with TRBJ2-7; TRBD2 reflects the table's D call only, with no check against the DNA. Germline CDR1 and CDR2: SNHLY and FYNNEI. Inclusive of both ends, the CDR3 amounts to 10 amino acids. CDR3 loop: CASNAGPRKL.

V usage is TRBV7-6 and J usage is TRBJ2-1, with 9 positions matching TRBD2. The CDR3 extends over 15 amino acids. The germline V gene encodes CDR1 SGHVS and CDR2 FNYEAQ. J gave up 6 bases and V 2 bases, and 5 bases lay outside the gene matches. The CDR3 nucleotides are TGTGCCAGCAGCTTATCCGCACTAGCGGGCAATGAGCAGTTCTTC. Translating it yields CASSLSALAGNEQFF.

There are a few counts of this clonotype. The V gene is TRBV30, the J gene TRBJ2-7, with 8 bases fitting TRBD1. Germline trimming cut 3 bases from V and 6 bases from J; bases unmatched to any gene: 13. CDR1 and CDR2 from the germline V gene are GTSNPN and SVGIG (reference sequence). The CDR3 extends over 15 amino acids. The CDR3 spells CAWRPYRGKEFEQYF. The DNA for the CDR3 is TGTGCCTGGAGACCCTACAGGGGGAAAGAATTCGAGCAGTACTTC.